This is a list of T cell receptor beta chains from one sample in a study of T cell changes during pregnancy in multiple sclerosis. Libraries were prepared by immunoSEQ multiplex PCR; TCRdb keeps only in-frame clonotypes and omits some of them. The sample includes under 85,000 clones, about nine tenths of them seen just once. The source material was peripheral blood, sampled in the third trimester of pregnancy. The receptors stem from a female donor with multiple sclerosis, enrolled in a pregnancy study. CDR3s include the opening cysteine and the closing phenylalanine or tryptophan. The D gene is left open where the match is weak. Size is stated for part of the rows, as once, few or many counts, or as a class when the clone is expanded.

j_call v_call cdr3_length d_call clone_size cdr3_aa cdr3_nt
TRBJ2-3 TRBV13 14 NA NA CASSLGRGPDTQYF TGTGCCAGCAGCTTAGGCAGGGGCCCAGATACGCAGTATTTT
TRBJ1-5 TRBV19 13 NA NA CASIGRTSQPQHF TGTGCCAGTATTGGGCGAACCAGTCAGCCCCAGCATTTT
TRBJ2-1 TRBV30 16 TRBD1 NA CAWSGGRGLLVNEQFF TGTGCCTGGAGTGGTGGCAGGGGGCTTCTGGTCAATGAGCAGTTCTTC
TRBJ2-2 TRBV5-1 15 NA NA CASSLYDRNTGELFF TGCGCCAGCAGCTTGTACGACAGAAACACCGGGGAGCTGTTTTTT
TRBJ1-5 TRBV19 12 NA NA CASGDTHQPQHF TGTGCCAGTGGGGACACCCATCAGCCCCAGCATTTT
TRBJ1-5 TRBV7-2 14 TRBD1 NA CASSPRQGRQPQHF TGTGCCAGCAGCCCAAGACAGGGCAGGCAGCCCCAGCATTTT
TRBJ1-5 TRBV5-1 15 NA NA CASSLAGASNQPQHF TGCGCCAGCAGCTTAGCAGGGGCTTCCAATCAGCCCCAGCATTTT
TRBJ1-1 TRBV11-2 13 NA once CASSSQGDTEAFF TGTGCCAGCAGCTCACAAGGGGACACTGAAGCTTTCTTT
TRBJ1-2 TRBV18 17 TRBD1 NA CASSPWDREGTNYGYTF TGTGCCAGCTCACCCTGGGACAGGGAGGGGACTAACTATGGCTACACCTTC
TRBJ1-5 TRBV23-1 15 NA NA CASSHLQPYNQPQHF TGCGCCAGCAGTCACTTACAGCCCTACAATCAGCCCCAGCATTTT
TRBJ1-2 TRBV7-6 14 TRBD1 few CASRPTGLSYGYTF TGTGCCAGCAGGCCGACAGGGTTGAGCTATGGCTACACCTTC
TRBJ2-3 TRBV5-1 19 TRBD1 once CASSLIPGQGAGFKDTQYF TGCGCCAGCAGCTTAATACCGGGACAGGGGGCCGGTTTTAAAGATACGCAGTATTTT
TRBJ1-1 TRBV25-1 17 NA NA CASSEPGQFSMNTEAFF TGTGCCAGCAGTGAGCCCGGACAGTTTTCAATGAACACTGAAGCTTTCTTT
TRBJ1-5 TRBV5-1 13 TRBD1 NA CATRQGVDQPQHF TGCGCCACCCGACAGGGGGTCGATCAGCCCCAGCATTTT
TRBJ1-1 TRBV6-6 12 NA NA CASSPWNTEAFF TGTGCCAGCAGCCCGTGGAACACTGAAGCTTTCTTT
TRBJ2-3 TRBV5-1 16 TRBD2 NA CASSLAQTGGPDTQYF TGCGCCAGCAGCTTGGCCCAGACGGGAGGCCCAGATACGCAGTATTTT
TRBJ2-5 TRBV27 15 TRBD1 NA CASSLNRDRKETQYF TGTGCCAGCAGTTTAAATCGGGACAGAAAAGAGACCCAGTACTTC
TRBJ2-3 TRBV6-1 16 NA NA CASSEAGGTGTDTQYF TGTGCCAGCAGTGAAGCTGGGGGGACAGGCACAGATACGCAGTATTTT
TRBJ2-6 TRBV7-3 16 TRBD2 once CASRRGGSSGANVLTF TGTGCCAGCAGGCGGGGAGGGTCCTCTGGGGCCAACGTCCTGACTTTC
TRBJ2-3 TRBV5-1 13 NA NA CASSNGGKDTQYF TGCGCCAGCAGCAACGGAGGGAAAGATACGCAGTATTTT
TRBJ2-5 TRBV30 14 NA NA CAWSRNSGGETQYF TGTGCCTGGAGTAGGAATTCGGGTGGAGAGACCCAGTACTTC
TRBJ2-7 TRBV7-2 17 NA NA CASSPHPYLNLNYEQYF TGTGCCAGCAGCCCCCACCCCTACCTAAACCTAAACTACGAGCAGTACTTC
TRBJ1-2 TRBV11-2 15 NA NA CASSLDLAGGRGYTF TGTGCCAGCAGCTTAGATCTTGCAGGAGGACGTGGCTACACCTTC
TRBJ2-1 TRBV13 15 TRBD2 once CASSLYGGSYNEQFF TGTGCCAGCAGCTTGTACGGGGGGTCCTACAATGAGCAGTTCTTC